This entry concerns a single T cell receptor beta chain. Its antigen is still unknown. The primer mix had 60 Vbeta and 13 Jbeta primers. Assay used: immunoSEQ multiplex PCR; TCRdb lists only in-frame clones, some missing. The data hold 100,000 to 150,000 clones, with 78% observed a single time. This sample was included in a study of cytomegalovirus exposure and HLA in healthy donors. The study, taken as a whole, reports: In vitro work confirmed that a few CMV-associated chains recognize CMV antigens.

This clonotype was obtained from a man in his forties or fifties in good health and CMV-seronegative. Sequenced sample: PBMCs.

CDR3 amino acids: CASKEAPHNYGYTF. DNA for the CDR3: TGTGCCAGTAAGGAGGCACCCCATAACTATGGCTACACCTTC. V usage is TRBV19 and J usage is TRBJ1-2; D ambiguous. This CDR3 comprises 14 residues. Germline lookup yields CDR1 LNHDA and CDR2 SQIVND (reference sequence). The V end was cut by 7 bases, the J end by 1 base, with 13 bases between.